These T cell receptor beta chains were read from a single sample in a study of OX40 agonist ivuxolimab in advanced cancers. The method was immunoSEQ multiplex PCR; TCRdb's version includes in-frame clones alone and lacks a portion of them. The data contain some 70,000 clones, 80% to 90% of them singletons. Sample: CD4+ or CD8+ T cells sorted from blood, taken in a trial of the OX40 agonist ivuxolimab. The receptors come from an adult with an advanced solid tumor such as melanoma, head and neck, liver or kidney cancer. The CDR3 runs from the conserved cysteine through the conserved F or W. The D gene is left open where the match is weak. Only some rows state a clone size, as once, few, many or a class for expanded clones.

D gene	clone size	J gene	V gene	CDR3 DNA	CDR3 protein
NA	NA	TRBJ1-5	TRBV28	TGTGCCAGCTATGCCGGGGTCCATCAGCCCCAGCATTTT	CASYAGVHQPQHF
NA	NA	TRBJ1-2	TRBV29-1	TGCAGCGTTGAGGGGGGAGCGAGATATGGCTACACCTTC	CSVEGGARYGYTF
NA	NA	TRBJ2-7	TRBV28	TGTGCCAGCAGATTGGCTGGGAGCTCCTACGAGCAGTACTTC	CASRLAGSSYEQYF
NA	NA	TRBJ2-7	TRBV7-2	TGTGCCAGCAGCTTAGGACGCGGGTCCTACGAGCAGTACTTC	CASSLGRGSYEQYF
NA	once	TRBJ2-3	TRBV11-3	TGTGCCAGCAGCTTAGGTCGGAGCACAGATACGCAGTATTTT	CASSLGRSTDTQYF
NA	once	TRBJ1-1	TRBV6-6	TGTGCCAGCAGGGGGTTAGCCCGACGAGAGGACACTGAAGCTTTCTTT	CASRGLARREDTEAFF
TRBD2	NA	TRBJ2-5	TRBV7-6	TGTGCCAGCAGCTGGGGACTAGCGGGGGGGGAGACCCAGTACTTC	CASSWGLAGGETQYF
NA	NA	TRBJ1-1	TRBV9	TGTGCCAGCAGCCCCCGGCTCGGACGGCCCATGAACACTGAAGCTTTCTTT	CASSPRLGRPMNTEAFF
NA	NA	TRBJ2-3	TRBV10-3	TGTGCCATCGCGTTAACAGGGGACTCAGATACGCAGTATTTT	CAIALTGDSDTQYF
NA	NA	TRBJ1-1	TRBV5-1	TGCGCCAGCAGCTTCCGGGACACGGAAAACACTGAAGCTTTCTTT	CASSFRDTENTEAFF
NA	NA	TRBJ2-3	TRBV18	TGTGCCAGCTCACCACGCGACCTCACAGATACGCAGTATTTT	CASSPRDLTDTQYF
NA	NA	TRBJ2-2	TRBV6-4	TGTGCCACCTCCCAGGGGTACACCGGGGAGCTGTTTTTT	CATSQGYTGELFF
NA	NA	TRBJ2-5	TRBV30	TGTGCCTGGAGTTACAGTGGGGAGACCCAGTACTTC	CAWSYSGETQYF
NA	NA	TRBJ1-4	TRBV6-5	TGTGCCAGCAGCGCAGGGGCTGTCGAGGAAAAACTGTTTTTT	CASSAGAVEEKLFF
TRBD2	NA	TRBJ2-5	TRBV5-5	TGTGCCAGCACTAAGAGTGGGGGTTGGCGGACTAGCGGGTTTCAAGAGACCCAGTACTTC	CASTKSGGWRTSGFQETQYF
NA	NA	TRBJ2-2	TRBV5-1	TGCGCCAGCAGCTCCGGAGCGGGTTCCGCCACCGGGGAGCTGTTTTTT	CASSSGAGSATGELFF
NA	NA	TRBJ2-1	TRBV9	TGTGCCAGCAGCGTAGTGGACGGTAGCTCCTACAATGAGCAGTTCTTC	CASSVVDGSSYNEQFF
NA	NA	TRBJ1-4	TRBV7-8	TGTGCCAGCAGCCCCGTGAGAGGGGCAAGAGGTGAAAAACTGTTTTTT	CASSPVRGARGEKLFF
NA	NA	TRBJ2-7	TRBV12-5	TGTGCTAGTGGCAGGGGAAGTTACGAGCAGTACTTC	CASGRGSYEQYF
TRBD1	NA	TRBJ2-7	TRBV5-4	TGTGCCAGCAGCTTGGTCGGACAGGGGGGTAGGTACGAGCAGTACTTC	CASSLVGQGGRYEQYF
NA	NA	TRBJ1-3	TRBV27	TGTGCCAGCAGTTTATCTCCACCCTCAGGCAGCTCTGGAAACACCATATATTTT	CASSLSPPSGSSGNTIYF
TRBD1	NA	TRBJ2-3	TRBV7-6	TGTGCCAGCAGCCTAAGACAGGGTCCAGATACGCAGTATTTT	CASSLRQGPDTQYF
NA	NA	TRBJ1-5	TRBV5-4	TGTGCCAGCAGCTTGCAGGGCGCGGGGGGGAATCAGCCCCAGCATTTT	CASSLQGAGGNQPQHF
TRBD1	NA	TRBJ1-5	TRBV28	TGTGCCAGCAACCGACAGGGAGGTAATCAGCCCCAGCATTTT	CASNRQGGNQPQHF
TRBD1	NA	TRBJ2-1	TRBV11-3	TGTGCCAGCAGCCCGGGACAGTCCTACAATGAGCAGTTCTTC	CASSPGQSYNEQFF
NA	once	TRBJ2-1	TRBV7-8	TGTGCCAGCAGCGCAAGGGTGGGCGGCGAGCAGTTCTTC	CASSARVGGEQFF
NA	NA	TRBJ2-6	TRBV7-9	TGTGCCAGCAGCTTAGCGGTAGGGACTGGGGCCAACGTCCTGACTTTC	CASSLAVGTGANVLTF
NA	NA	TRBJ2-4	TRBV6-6	TGTGCCAGCAGTTACCGCGACAGCTCACAAAACATTCAGTACTTC	CASSYRDSSQNIQYF
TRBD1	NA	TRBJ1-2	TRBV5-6	TGTGCCAGCAGCACCCGACAGGGCGTCTATGGCTACACCTTC	CASSTRQGVYGYTF
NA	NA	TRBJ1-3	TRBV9	TGTGCCAGCAGCAATCAGGGGCCCCGCTCTGGAAACACCATATATTTT	CASSNQGPRSGNTIYF
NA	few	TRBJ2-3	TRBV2	TGTGCCAGCAAGGGAGAGACAGATACGCAGTATTTT	CASKGETDTQYF
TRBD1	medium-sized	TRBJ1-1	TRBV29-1	TGCAGCGTTGGGAACAGGGGGTACACTGAAGCTTTCTTT	CSVGNRGYTEAFF
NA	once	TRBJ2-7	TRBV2	TGTGCCAGCAGAGAACCGGGACACATCTCCTACGAGCAGTACTTC	CASREPGHISYEQYF
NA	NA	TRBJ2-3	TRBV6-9	TGTGCCAGCAGGCGGGACCCTAGCACAGATACGCAGTATTTT	CASRRDPSTDTQYF
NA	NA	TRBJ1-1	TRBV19	TGTGCCAGTAGTATATCTCTGAACACTGAAGCTTTCTTT	CASSISLNTEAFF
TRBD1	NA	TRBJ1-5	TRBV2	TGTGCCAGCATGGGGGACAGAAATCAGCCCCAGCATTTT	CASMGDRNQPQHF
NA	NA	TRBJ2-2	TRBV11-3	TGTGCCAGCAGCCCCCACACCGGGGAGCTGTTTTTT	CASSPHTGELFF
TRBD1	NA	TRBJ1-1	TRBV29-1	TGCAGCGTTGAAAGGGATGGACAGGCGTACACTGAAGCTTTCTTT	CSVERDGQAYTEAFF
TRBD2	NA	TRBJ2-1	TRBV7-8	TGTGCCAGCAGTCGCACTAGCGGGTTCTCCTACAATGAGCAGTTCTTC	CASSRTSGFSYNEQFF
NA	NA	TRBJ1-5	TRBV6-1	TGTGCCAGCAGTGTGGCAGGGAATCAGCCCCAGCATTTT	CASSVAGNQPQHF
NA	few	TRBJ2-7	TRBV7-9	TGTGCCAGCAGCGGGGTAAGACTAACCTCCTACGAGCAGTACTTC	CASSGVRLTSYEQYF